These 32 T cell receptor beta chains came from one sample sequenced in a study of blood T cell repertoires in COVID-19. Clones were read by immunoSEQ multiplex PCR, and TCRdb kept only the in-frame ones, dropping some. The sample includes approximately 76,000 clones, around 90% seen only once; the top ten take 8% to 9.5%. Sequencing was performed on peripheral blood. The origin of the receptors is a man aged 30 to 39 with acute or convalescent COVID-19.

The chain couples TRBV4-2 to TRBJ2-3; 11 bases agree with TRBD1. The CDR3 loop spans 17 amino acids. Germline V gene data show CDR1 as LGHNA and CDR2 as YNFKEQ. V dropped 3 bases and J dropped 4; count of bases not matched to a gene: 9. The DNA for the CDR3 is TGTGCCAGCAGCCACAACAATGGACAGGGGGCCTCAGATACGCAGTATTTT. Its translation: CASSHNNGQGASDTQYF.

V is TRBV12-3 or TRBV12-4 and J is TRBJ2-5; D unresolved. V lost 3 bases and J lost 8, with 7 bases in between. The CDR3 is 11 residues long. CDR3 region: CASSFRATQYF. In nucleotides, the CDR3 is TGTGCCAGCAGTTTCCGCGCAACCCAGTACTTC.

This chain links TRBV5-1 with TRBJ1-2; 7 bases fit TRBD1. V was clipped by 0 bases and J by 4 bases; unmatched bases: 6. This CDR3 contains 15 residues. Germline V gives CDR1 SGHRS, CDR2 YFSETQ. CDR3 nucleotides: TGCGCCAGCAGCTTGGCCTTTGGGACAGCCTATGGCTACACCTTC. Protein sequence: CASSLAFGTAYGYTF.

The gene calls are TRBV18 and TRBJ2-2; unclear D gene. V was trimmed by 0 bases and J by 6 bases, leaving 8 bases between them. CDR1 and CDR2 (germline): KGHSH, LQKENI. The CDR3 length is 14 residues. For the CDR3, the DNA is TGTGCCAGCTCACCACCGTCTGTATCCGGGGAGCTGTTTTTT. Amino acids: CASSPPSVSGELFF.

The rearrangement links TRBV5-1 to TRBJ1-6; D is unresolved. Per germline, CDR1 SGHRS and CDR2 YFSETQ. Deletions cut 0 bases from V and 8 bases from J, with 12 bases between. The CDR3 loop spans 15 amino acids. This CDR3 reads CASSLDGSMDSPLHF. In DNA, the CDR3 is TGCGCCAGCAGCTTGGACGGGTCTATGGATTCACCCCTCCACTTT.

The rearrangement joins TRBV4-1 to TRBJ2-1, with D possibly being TRBD2 (6 bases). The CDR3 sequence is 17 residues long. The germline gives CDR1 MGHRA, CDR2 YSYEKL. V was shortened by 4 bases and J by 2 bases, with 18 bases between the two germline ends. For the CDR3, the DNA is TGCGCCAGCAGCCTTAGGGGACTGCCCGCCCCCTACAATGAGCAGTTCTTC. Its translation: CASSLRGLPAPYNEQFF.

The chain links TRBV12-3 or TRBV12-4 to TRBJ2-3; D not resolved. The CDR3 consists of 13 residues. The V end lost 5 bases, the J end lost 2 bases, and 8 bases lay between the germline ends. Written as DNA, the CDR3 is TGTGCCAGCAGTCCCCGAGTCACAGATACGCAGTATTTT. Translated, it gives CASSPRVTDTQYF.

The chain joins TRBV28 to TRBJ1-6, with D possibly TRBD1 on 6 matching bases. V was trimmed by 7 bases and J by 7 bases, leaving 11 bases between them. CDR1 MDHEN and CDR2 SYDVKM come from the germline V gene. The CDR3 runs 13 residues. CDR3 sequence: CASTRGGNSPLHF. The CDR3 DNA reads TGTGCCAGCACACGGGGGGGCAATTCACCCCTCCACTTT.

V and J are TRBV19 and TRBJ2-1, with 9 bases identical to TRBD2. After removal of 5 bases from V and 5 bases from J, the junction contained 4 bases not matched to a gene. From germline, CDR1 is LNHDA and CDR2 SQIVND (reference sequence). This CDR3 region has 14 residues. The CDR3 DNA follows: TGTGCCAGTAGTTGGACTAGCGCGAACAATGAGCAGTTCTTC. It translates to CASSWTSANNEQFF. Using reference TRBV19 and TRBJ2-1 for the parts outside the CDR3, the full variable domain is DGGITQSPKYLFRKEGQNVTLSCEQNLNHDAMYWYRQDPGQGLRLIYYSQIVNDFQKGDIAEGYSVSREKKESFPLTVTSAQKNPTAFYLCASSWTSANNEQFFGPGTRLTVL.

The rearrangement links TRBV27 to TRBJ2-7, with 8 positions matching TRBD2. The ends lost 7 bases at V and 5 bases at J; junction bases unmatched: 7. Germline V CDR1 and CDR2: MNHEY, SMNVEV (reference sequence). The CDR3 spans 13 residues. The CDR3 region is CASKAGVSNEQYF. The CDR3 region has the DNA TGTGCCAGCAAAGCGGGAGTTTCCAACGAGCAGTACTTC.

The chain uses TRBV27 and TRBJ1-5, with 7 bases lining up with TRBD1. The J segment lost 2 bases and the V segment lost 2 bases, leaving 9 bases of the junction unmatched. Germline values: CDR1 MNHEY, CDR2 SMNVEV (reference sequence). This CDR3 is 17 amino acids long. The CDR3 bases are TGTGCCAGCAGTTTAAAGGGACAGAAAACGGGCAATCAGCCCCAGCATTTT. It encodes CASSLKGQKTGNQPQHF.

The rearrangement links TRBV27 to TRBJ2-3, with TRBD2 matching 10 bases. CDR3 size: 18 residues. The trim removed 1 base at V and 1 base at J, leaving 8 bases unmatched. Germline loops: CDR1 MNHEY, CDR2 SMNVEV (reference sequence). This CDR3 is CASSLYQTGTSGTDTQYF. The CDR3 bases are TGTGCCAGCAGTTTATATCAAACCGGGACTAGCGGCACAGATACGCAGTATTTT.

The V and J genes are TRBV28 and TRBJ2-1, with 8 bases fitting TRBD2. CDR1 is MDHEN and CDR2 is SYDVKM in the germline V gene. This CDR3 has 14 amino acids. J gave up 9 bases and V 6 bases, and 10 bases lay outside the gene matches. DNA for the CDR3: TGTGCCAGCAGGAAAAGCGGGAGTCTTCTTGAGCAGTTCTTC. Amino acid sequence: CASRKSGSLLEQFF.

The chain employs TRBV6-2 or TRBV6-3 and TRBJ2-3; TRBD1 aligns across 10 bases. The CDR3 is 17 residues long. Trimming took 3 bases from V and 2 from J; bases not matched to a gene: 8. Germline V CDR1 and CDR2: MNHEY, SVGEGT. This CDR3 is CASSYSSGTGDTDTQYF. The CDR3, as DNA: TGTGCCAGCAGTTATTCCTCCGGGACAGGGGACACAGATACGCAGTATTTT.

The chain is built from TRBV28 and TRBJ1-1; D uncertain. The CDR3 has 12 residues. CDR1 is MDHEN and CDR2 is SYDVKM in the germline V gene. Trimming stripped 5 bases from V and 10 bases from J, with 14 bases between. The CDR3 region is CASSPARPGAFF. CDR3 DNA sequence: TGTGCCAGCAGTCCCGCCCGCCCAGGAGCTTTCTTT. The whole variable domain, remainder taken from reference TRBV28 and TRBJ1-1, is DVKVTQSSRYLVKRTGEKVFLECVQDMDHENMFWYRQDPGLGLRLIYFSYDVKMKEKGDIPEGYSVSREKKERFSLILESASTNQTSMYLCASSPARPGAFFGQGTRLTVV.

The V gene is TRBV6-5, the J gene TRBJ1-2, with D possibly being TRBD1 (5 bases). Trimming shortened V by 2 bases and J by 8 bases, and 21 bases separated the two germline ends. The length of the CDR3 is 16 residues. Looked up from germline, CDR1 is MNHEY and CDR2 is SVGAGI. The CDR3: CASSYPDSGRADGYTF. CDR3 DNA: TGTGCCAGCAGTTACCCTGATTCGGGCAGGGCTGACGGCTACACCTTC.

A single count supports this clone. This sequence joins TRBV18 and TRBJ1-1, with 10 positions matching TRBD1. Looked up from germline, CDR1 is KGHSH and CDR2 is LQKENI. CDR3 length equals 13 residues. The junction had 3 bases not matched to a gene; V was cut back by 5 bases and J by 6 bases. The CDR3: CASSGTGDSEAFF. The CDR3 DNA reads as TGTGCCAGCTCAGGGACAGGGGATTCTGAAGCTTTCTTT.

This chain connects TRBV18 to TRBJ2-7; D is perhaps TRBD2 (6 bases). This CDR3 is 14 amino acids long. Germline CDR1 KGHSH, CDR2 LQKENI. Trimming took 6 bases from V and 0 from J, leaving 12 bases between them. In DNA, the CDR3 is TGTGCCAGCTCCCCTAGCGCGACCTCCTACGAGCAGTACTTC. This translates into CASSPSATSYEQYF.

This clone came up a few times. The rearrangement joins TRBV29-1 to TRBJ2-7, with 7 bases fitting TRBD1. Trimming at V came to 4 bases and at J to 4 bases, leaving 7 bases not matched to a gene. CDR1 is SQVTM, CDR2 ANQGSEA, per germline. The CDR3 extends over 13 amino acids. DNA of the CDR3: TGCAGCGTTGGGCAGGGGGTAGGTTACGAGCAGTACTTC. Its protein product is CSVGQGVGYEQYF.

The chain combines TRBV5-1 with TRBJ1-5; no definite D call. This CDR3 has 15 amino acids. V was pared by 0 bases and J by 5 bases, with 12 bases between. Germline V gene data show CDR1 as SGHRS and CDR2 as YFSETQ. The CDR3 region is CASSLGAGLDQPQHF. DNA for the CDR3: TGCGCCAGCAGCTTGGGCGCGGGTTTGGATCAGCCCCAGCATTTT.

This clone came up a few times. The chain employs TRBV7-9 and TRBJ2-1; D unresolved. V was shortened by 3 bases and J by 8 bases, with 17 bases between the two germline ends. CDR3 length: 15 residues. The germline V gene encodes CDR1 SEHNR and CDR2 FQNEAQ (reference sequence). The CDR3 region has the DNA TGTGCCAGCAGCTTTTGGTCAGGTCGAATCGATGAGCAGTTCTTC. Protein sequence: CASSFWSGRIDEQFF.

The chain recombines TRBV3-1 (or the pseudogene TRBV3-2) with TRBJ2-3, with D unclear. CDR3 length: 13 amino acids. Germline V gives CDR1 LGHDT, CDR2 YNNKEL (reference sequence). Trimming took off 2 bases at V and 1 base at J, with 4 bases between the two ends. CDR3 nucleotide sequence: TGTGCCAGCAGCCAACGTGGCACAGATACGCAGTATTTT. This sequence encodes CASSQRGTDTQYF.

The chain links TRBV28 to TRBJ2-3, with 8 bases aligning to TRBD2. CDR3 length equals 15 residues. Trimming at V came to 5 bases and at J to 0 bases, leaving 4 bases not matched to a gene. The germline V gene encodes CDR1 MDHEN and CDR2 SYDVKM. The CDR3: CASSRLATSTDTQYF. For the CDR3, the DNA is TGTGCCAGCAGTAGACTAGCGACCAGCACAGATACGCAGTATTTT.

This clone has more than one count but fewer than ten. V and J are TRBV15 and TRBJ1-2, with D maybe TRBD1 (6 bases). CDR1 is LNHNV and CDR2 is YYDKDF in the germline V gene (reference sequence). The CDR3 sequence is 15 residues long. Trimming removed 1 base at V and 2 bases at J, with 11 bases between. The CDR3 loop reads CATSRGTATNYGYTF. DNA of the CDR3: TGTGCCACCAGCAGAGGGACAGCCACCAACTATGGCTACACCTTC.

J is TRBJ1-5 and V is TRBV4-3; no definite D call. With 3 bases removed from V and 3 bases from J, the gap between germline ends came to 9 bases. This CDR3 spans 14 amino acids. In germline, CDR1 is LGHNA, CDR2 YSLEER. The CDR3 nucleotides read TGCGCCAGCAGCCACCTGGCCTCCAATCAGCCCCAGCATTTT. Translating gives CASSHLASNQPQHF.

The chain joins TRBV19 to TRBJ2-3; D unresolved. V was trimmed by 1 base and J by 6 bases, leaving 5 bases between them. This CDR3 spans 12 amino acids. Germline CDR1 reads LNHDA; CDR2 reads SQIVND (reference sequence). The CDR3 nucleotides read TGTGCCAGTAGTATAGTCGGGGATACGCAGTATTTT. The encoded protein is CASSIVGDTQYF.

The gene calls are TRBV18 and TRBJ2-7; 9 positions match TRBD1. Germline lookup yields CDR1 KGHSH and CDR2 LQKENI. The CDR3 contains 14 residues. J lost 5 bases, V lost 3 bases, and 5 bases had no gene match. CDR3 sequence (DNA): TGTGCCAGCTCACCGGACAGGGGTTTTAACGAGCAGTACTTC. This encodes CASSPDRGFNEQYF.

The chain recombines TRBV14 with TRBJ2-1, with 9 bases matching TRBD2. V was clipped by 4 bases and J by 4 bases; unmatched bases: 8. The germline V gene encodes CDR1 SGHDN and CDR2 FVKESK. The CDR3 runs to 16 residues. The CDR3 nucleotides read TGTGCCAGCAGCCCTAGCGGGACCCTCTTTTACAATGAGCAGTTCTTC. Its translation: CASSPSGTLFYNEQFF.

The gene calls are TRBV19 and TRBJ1-5, with D unresolved. Germline V gene lookup returns CDR1 LNHDA and CDR2 SQIVND (reference sequence). The CDR3 consists of 15 residues. The germline V and J ends were trimmed by 0 bases and 4 bases, with 10 bases remaining between them. This CDR3 is CASSIESGGNQPQHF. The CDR3 DNA sequence: TGTGCCAGTAGTATAGAATCAGGAGGGAATCAGCCCCAGCATTTT.

The chain links TRBV2 to TRBJ1-5; D ambiguous. The CDR3 spans 15 residues. V was pared by 3 bases and J by 7 bases, with 16 bases between. Germline V lookup: CDR1 SNHLY, CDR2 FYNNEI. The CDR3 reads CASSEEAISTQPQHF. The CDR3 DNA reads TGTGCCAGCAGTGAGGAGGCCATAAGTACCCAGCCCCAGCATTTT. The complete variable domain, with remaining parts taken from reference TRBV2 and TRBJ1-5, reads EPEVTQTPSHQVTQMGQEVILRCVPISNHLYFYWYRQILGQKVEFLVSFYNNEISEKSEIFDDQFSVERPDGSNFTLKIRSTKLEDSAMYFCASSEEAISTQPQHFGDGTRLSIL.

This clone has only one observation. This sequence joins TRBV5-6 and TRBJ1-6; 7 nucleotides align to TRBD1. After removal of 2 bases from V and 7 bases from J, the junction contained 6 bases not matched to a gene. Germline V gives CDR1 SGHDT, CDR2 YYEEEE. CDR3 size: 15 residues. CDR3 nucleotides: TGTGCCAGCAGCTTCACAGGGGCGCGGAATTCACCCCTCCACTTT. Protein sequence: CASSFTGARNSPLHF.

CDR3 region: CASSVEVGAGELFF. DNA of the CDR3: TGTGCCAGCAGTGTCGAGGTCGGCGCCGGGGAGCTGTTTTTT. V is TRBV6-4 and J is TRBJ2-2; D uncertain. Per the germline V gene, CDR1 is MRHNA and CDR2 is SNTAGT. The CDR3 contains 14 residues. With 4 bases removed from V and 6 bases from J, the gap between germline ends came to 12 bases.